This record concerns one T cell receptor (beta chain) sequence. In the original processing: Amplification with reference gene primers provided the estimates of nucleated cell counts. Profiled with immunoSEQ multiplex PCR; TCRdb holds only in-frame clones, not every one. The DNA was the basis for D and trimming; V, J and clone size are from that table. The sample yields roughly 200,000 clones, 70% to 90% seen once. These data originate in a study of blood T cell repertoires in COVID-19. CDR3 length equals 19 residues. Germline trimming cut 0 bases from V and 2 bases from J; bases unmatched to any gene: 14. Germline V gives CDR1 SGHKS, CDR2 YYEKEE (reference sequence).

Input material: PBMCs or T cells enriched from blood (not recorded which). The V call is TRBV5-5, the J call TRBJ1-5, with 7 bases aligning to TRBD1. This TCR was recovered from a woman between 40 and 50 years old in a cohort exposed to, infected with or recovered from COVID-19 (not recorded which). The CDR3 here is CASSLAGTDGAQGNQPQHF. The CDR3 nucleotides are TGTGCCAGCAGCTTGGCCGGGACAGACGGGGCCCAAGGCAATCAGCCCCAGCATTTT.